The next 16 T cell receptor beta chains were all read from a single sample in a study of Ad26.COV2.S vaccination and SARS-CoV-2 variants. This table comes from immunoSEQ multiplex PCR, and its TCRdb copy is limited to in-frame clones, with some not included. The sample includes approximately 480,000 clones, around 88% seen only once; the top ten take roughly 13%. Treatment in this sample: roughly 19 received Ad26.COV2.S at low or high dose, single or two shots; 5 received placebo; per-sample allocation not given. Samples came from day 63 after the first vaccine or placebo injection. Sequences were derived from peripheral blood, sampled in a trial of Ad26.COV2.S vaccine versus placebo. These receptor sequences come from a person aged 18 to 65 who received the Ad26.COV2.S COVID-19 vaccine or a placebo.

CDR3 sequence: CASSHLVGTGGGELFF. CDR3 DNA sequence: TGTGCCAGCAGTCACCTGGTGGGGACAGGGGGCGGGGAGCTGTTTTTT. V gene TRBV28 combines with J gene TRBJ2-2, with 11 nucleotides matching TRBD1. J was trimmed by 7 bases and V by 5 bases; bases with no gene match: 9. CDR1 is MDHEN and CDR2 is SYDVKM in the germline V gene. The CDR3 is 16 residues long.

The chain is built from TRBV7-9 and TRBJ1-2; the match to TRBD1 covers 7 bases. The ends lost 1 base at V and 3 bases at J; junction bases unmatched: 5. Germline V lookup: CDR1 SEHNR, CDR2 FQNEAQ (reference sequence). The CDR3 has 15 residues. CDR3 nucleotides: TGTGCCAGCAGCTTAGGGTCACAGGGGTACTATGGCTACACCTTC. Protein sequence: CASSLGSQGYYGYTF.

The chain joins TRBV10-3 to TRBJ2-1, with 8 nucleotides matching TRBD2. The germline V gene encodes CDR1 ENHRY and CDR2 SYGVKD. This CDR3 contains 16 residues. J was trimmed by 7 bases and V by 3 bases; bases with no gene match: 11. The CDR3 reads CAISDHITSGANEQFF. CDR3 sequence (DNA): TGTGCCATCAGTGACCACATAACTAGCGGAGCTAATGAGCAGTTCTTC.

This rearrangement joins TRBV11-2 to TRBJ2-3; D unclear. Trimming removed 0 bases from V and 2 bases from J, with 12 bases in between. Per the germline V gene, CDR1 is SGHAT and CDR2 is FQNNGV. This CDR3 is 16 amino acids long. CDR3 region: CASSLDKVMYTDTQYF. The CDR3 DNA is TGTGCCAGCAGCTTAGATAAGGTCATGTACACAGATACGCAGTATTTT.

This chain joins TRBV9 and TRBJ2-3, with TRBD2 matching 8 bases. The CDR3 has 15 residues. V shed 4 bases and J 4 bases; nucleotides not matched to a gene: 8. The germline V gene has CDR1 SGDLS and CDR2 YYNGEE. For the CDR3, the DNA is TGTGCCAGCAGCCCGTGGGCTAGCGGGTCAGATACGCAGTATTTT. Its protein product is CASSPWASGSDTQYF.

A single count supports this clone. J is TRBJ1-2 and V is TRBV6-1, with D unclear. Germline loops: CDR1 MNHNS, CDR2 SASEGT. The CDR3 contains 16 residues. The V end was cut by 4 bases, the J end by 4 bases, with 19 bases between. This CDR3 reads CASSADPGRSIYGYTF. The CDR3 bases are TGTGCCAGCAGTGCAGACCCTGGACGGAGTATCTATGGCTACACCTTC.

The chain couples TRBV27 to TRBJ2-7, with D unresolved. Germline V gene data show CDR1 as MNHEY and CDR2 as SMNVEV (reference sequence). This CDR3 has 10 residues. V lost 10 bases and J lost 5, with 9 bases in between. In DNA form, the CDR3 reads TGTGCCATCCCTCACCACGAGCAGTACTTC. Its translation is CAIPHHEQYF.

The V call is TRBV2, the J call TRBJ2-5; D may be TRBD2 (5 bases). The CDR3 runs to 13 residues. V gave up 6 bases and J gave up 3 bases, with 11 bases separating them. Germline values: CDR1 SNHLY, CDR2 FYNNEI. The CDR3: CASSGLGKETQYF. Here the CDR3 DNA reads TGTGCCAGCAGCGGACTGGGGAAAGAGACCCAGTACTTC.

The chain has TRBV19 and TRBJ2-5; 7 positions agree with TRBD1. CDR1 and CDR2 (germline): LNHDA, SQIVND (reference sequence). This CDR3 spans 14 amino acids. V was clipped by 4 bases and J by 2 bases; unmatched bases: 4. CDR3 DNA: TGTGCCAGTAGTAGGACAGGACTTCAAGAGACCCAGTACTTC. As protein: CASSRTGLQETQYF.

In DNA, the CDR3 is TGTGCCAGCAGTCCGGGCCGGACAAGCTTCAACAGCAATCAGCCCCAGCATTTT. This codes for CASSPGRTSFNSNQPQHF. V is TRBV28 and J is TRBJ1-5; maybe TRBD1 (5 bases). The CDR3 length is 18 residues. Deletions cut 5 bases from V and 1 base from J, with 21 bases between. Germline V gene lookup returns CDR1 MDHEN and CDR2 SYDVKM.

The chain couples TRBV28 to TRBJ2-1; 11 bases are a match to TRBD2. The CDR3 has 14 amino acids. Losses at the gene ends were 4 bases for V and 9 bases for J; bases not matched to a gene: 5. Germline values: CDR1 MDHEN, CDR2 SYDVKM. CDR3 protein: CASSYSGRGSEQFF. The CDR3 coding sequence is TGTGCCAGCAGTTATAGCGGGAGGGGCAGTGAGCAGTTCTTC.

This clone was counted only a few times. The rearrangement links TRBV7-8 to TRBJ2-5, with a possible D match to TRBD2 (6 bases). Germline V gene lookup returns CDR1 SGHVS and CDR2 FQNEAQ. The CDR3 sequence is 15 residues long. The germline V and J ends were trimmed by 1 base and 4 bases, with 13 bases remaining between them. CDR3 loop: CASSLDFAGGETQYF. The CDR3 DNA sequence: TGTGCCAGCAGCTTAGATTTTGCCGGGGGAGAGACCCAGTACTTC.

The V and J genes are TRBV19 and TRBJ1-5; TRBD1 matches 11 bases. J was trimmed by 7 bases and V by 8 bases; bases with no gene match: 10. From germline, CDR1 is LNHDA and CDR2 SQIVND (reference sequence). CDR3 length equals 15 residues. CDR3 bases: TGTGCCAGTTCTCCGGGACAGGGGGGCTCGCAGCCCCAGCATTTT. As protein: CASSPGQGGSQPQHF.

The V and J genes are TRBV20-1 and TRBJ1-1, with TRBD1 matching 8 bases. Germline CDR1 reads DFQATT; CDR2 reads SNEGSKA (reference sequence). V shed 3 bases, J shed 0 bases, and the junction held 6 bases outside the gene matches. This CDR3 is 15 amino acids long. CDR3 DNA sequence: TGCAGTGCTAGTTTCACAGGGGGGCTGAACACTGAAGCTTTCTTT. Protein: CSASFTGGLNTEAFF.

CDR3 amino acids: CASSLPGREATGTDWDTQYF. The CDR3 coding sequence is TGTGCCAGCAGTCTTCCGGGCCGAGAAGCTACTGGGACAGATTGGGATACGCAGTATTTT. The rearrangement uses TRBV28 and TRBJ2-3, with 7 nucleotides matching TRBD1. The germline gives CDR1 MDHEN, CDR2 SYDVKM. The CDR3 runs to 20 residues. The J segment lost 6 bases and the V segment lost 5 bases, leaving 26 bases of the junction unmatched.

The genes are TRBV29-1 and TRBJ2-7; 8 bases fit TRBD2. V shed 6 bases, J shed 1 base, and the junction held 5 bases outside the gene matches. In germline, CDR1 is SQVTM, CDR2 ANQGSEA. The CDR3 extends over 13 amino acids. The CDR3 region has the DNA TGCAGCGTCAGCGGGAGAGGGTCCTACGAGCAGTACTTC. Translation: CSVSGRGSYEQYF.